The 4 T cell receptor beta chains listed next were all sequenced from one sample in a study of blood T cell repertoires in COVID-19 (dated by TCRdb to between 2020 and 2021). Library creation used the immunoSEQ multiplex PCR assay. In its TCRdb copy, this immuneACCESS table keeps in-frame sequences only and misses some clones. Where compared with another copy, unresolved V genes explain less than half of these, and the others have no known cause. In this sample the table shows fewer than 250,000 clones, more than 70% of which occur a single time. Of the sample, 5.5% to 6.5% falls within the top ten clones. The sample taken for sequencing was peripheral blood. The receptors stem from a woman of 80 years or more with COVID-19, enrolled during active disease.

This chain uses TRBV29-1 with TRBJ1-1, with 8 bases identical to TRBD1. Germline V gives CDR1 SQVTM, CDR2 ANQGSEA. CDR3 size: 13 residues. V lost 8 bases and J lost 4; bases outside the gene matches: 9. The CDR3 DNA follows: TGCAGCTCTCTGGGACAGGTGGCCACTGAAGCTTTCTTT. The encoded protein is CSSLGQVATEAFF.

The chain uses TRBV28 and TRBJ2-2; TRBD2 matches 7 bases. Germline V lookup: CDR1 MDHEN, CDR2 SYDVKM. V shed 8 bases, J shed 0 bases, and the junction held 0 bases outside the gene matches. The CDR3 sequence is 13 residues long. In DNA form, the CDR3 reads TGTGCCAGCGGGGGGGCGAACACCGGGGAGCTGTTTTTT. It is translated as CASGGANTGELFF.

CDR3 DNA sequence: TGTGCCAGCAGCCCCTGGACAGGGGCGAGCACAGATACGCAGTATTTT. Its protein product is CASSPWTGASTDTQYF. The chain recombines TRBV7-2 with TRBJ2-3, with TRBD1 matching 9 bases. This CDR3 is built from 16 residues. Losses at the gene ends were 5 bases for V and 0 bases for J; bases not matched to a gene: 6. CDR1 SGHTA and CDR2 FQGNSA come from the germline V gene.

The CDR3, as DNA: TGTGCCAGTCTCAAGGACAGAAGAGTTAATCAGCCCCAGCATTTT. Translating it yields CASLKDRRVNQPQHF. The chain employs TRBV19 and TRBJ1-5; D is perhaps TRBD1 (6 bases). V was cut by 8 bases and J by 4 bases, with 18 bases left in between. This CDR3 region has 15 residues. Germline CDR1 and CDR2: LNHDA and SQIVND (reference sequence).